Shown below are 5 T cell receptor beta chains from a single sample sequenced in a study of T-cell reconstitution after alpha-beta-depleted transplantation in children. Unique molecular identifiers were used in preparing the TCRbeta library. TCRdb called the PCR reads again in MiXCR, with one record for every CDR3 protein. The table lists 55,000 to 65,000 distinct CDR3 sequences, 44% of them singletons. Here the sequenced sample was PBMCs, mostly from graft donor cells, taken 360 days after TCRalphabeta/CD19-depleted stem cell transplant. These TCRs come from a male patient under 18 who had a stem cell transplant for acute lymphoblastic leukemia, so the T cells may come from the graft donor.

The chain uses TRBV27 and TRBJ2-1; no definite D call. The ends were cut back, 6 bases at V and 0 bases at J, with 15 bases in the middle. Per germline, CDR1 MNHEY and CDR2 SMNVEV (reference sequence). CDR3 size: 16 residues. The CDR3 bases are TGTGCCAGCAGCGTTCCCGGTTGGGGCTCCTACAATGAGCAGTTCTTC. Its protein product is CASSVPGWGSYNEQFF.

The chain has TRBV5-1 and TRBJ2-5, with D unclear. Germline CDR1 SGHRS, CDR2 YFSETQ. V gave up 1 base and J gave up 2 bases, with 9 bases separating them. The CDR3 runs 14 residues. The CDR3 sequence: CASSLQATQETQYF. CDR3 bases: TGCGCCAGCAGCTTGCAGGCTACTCAAGAGACCCAGTACTTC.

This clonotype showed up just a few times. The CDR3 loop reads CASRTSGRADTQYF. DNA for the CDR3: TGTGCCAGCAGAACTAGCGGGAGGGCGGATACGCAGTATTTT. The chain recombines TRBV12-3 or TRBV12-4 with TRBJ2-3; TRBD2 matches 13 bases. The CDR3 is 14 residues long. Trimming at V came to 6 bases and at J to 6 bases, leaving 3 bases not matched to a gene.

This clonotype was observed at least ten times. The V gene is TRBV24-1, the J gene TRBJ2-5; D is possibly TRBD2 (7 bases). From germline, CDR1 is KGHDR and CDR2 SFDVKD. The CDR3 has 12 residues. The V and J ends lost 9 bases and 1 base respectively, with 8 bases between them. For the CDR3, the DNA is TGTGCCACCGCGGGGGCCCAAGAGACCCAGTACTTC. Translation gives CATAGAQETQYF.

The rearrangement joins TRBV5-1 to TRBJ2-7; no definite D call. Germline loops: CDR1 SGHRS, CDR2 YFSETQ. Deletions cut 5 bases from V and 2 bases from J, with 8 bases between. The CDR3 contains 12 residues. In nucleotides, the CDR3 is TGCGCCAGCAGAAATACGGCCTACGAGCAGTACTTC. Protein sequence: CASRNTAYEQYF. Filled out from reference TRBV5-1 and TRBJ2-7, the complete variable domain reads KAGVTQTPRYLIKTRGQQVTLSCSPISGHRSVSWYQQTPGQGLQFLFEYFSETQRNKGNFPGRFSGRQFSNSRSEMNVSTLELGDSALYLCASRNTAYEQYFGPGTRLTVT.